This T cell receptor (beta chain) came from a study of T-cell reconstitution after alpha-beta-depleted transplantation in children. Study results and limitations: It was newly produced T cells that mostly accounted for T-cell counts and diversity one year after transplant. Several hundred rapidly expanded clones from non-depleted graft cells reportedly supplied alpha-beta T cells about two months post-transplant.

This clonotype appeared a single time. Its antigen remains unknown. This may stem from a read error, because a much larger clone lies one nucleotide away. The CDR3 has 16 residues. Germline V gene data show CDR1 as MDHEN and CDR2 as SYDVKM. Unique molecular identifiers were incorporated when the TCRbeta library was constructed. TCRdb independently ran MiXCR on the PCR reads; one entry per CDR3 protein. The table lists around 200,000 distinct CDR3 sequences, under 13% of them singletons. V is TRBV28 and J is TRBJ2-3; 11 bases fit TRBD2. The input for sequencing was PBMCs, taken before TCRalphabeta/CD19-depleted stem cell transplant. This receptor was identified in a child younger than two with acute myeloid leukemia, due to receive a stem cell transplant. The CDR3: CVSSAELAGVSDTQYF. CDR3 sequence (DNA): TGTGTCAGCAGTGCCGAACTAGCGGGAGTTTCAGATACGCAGTATTTT.